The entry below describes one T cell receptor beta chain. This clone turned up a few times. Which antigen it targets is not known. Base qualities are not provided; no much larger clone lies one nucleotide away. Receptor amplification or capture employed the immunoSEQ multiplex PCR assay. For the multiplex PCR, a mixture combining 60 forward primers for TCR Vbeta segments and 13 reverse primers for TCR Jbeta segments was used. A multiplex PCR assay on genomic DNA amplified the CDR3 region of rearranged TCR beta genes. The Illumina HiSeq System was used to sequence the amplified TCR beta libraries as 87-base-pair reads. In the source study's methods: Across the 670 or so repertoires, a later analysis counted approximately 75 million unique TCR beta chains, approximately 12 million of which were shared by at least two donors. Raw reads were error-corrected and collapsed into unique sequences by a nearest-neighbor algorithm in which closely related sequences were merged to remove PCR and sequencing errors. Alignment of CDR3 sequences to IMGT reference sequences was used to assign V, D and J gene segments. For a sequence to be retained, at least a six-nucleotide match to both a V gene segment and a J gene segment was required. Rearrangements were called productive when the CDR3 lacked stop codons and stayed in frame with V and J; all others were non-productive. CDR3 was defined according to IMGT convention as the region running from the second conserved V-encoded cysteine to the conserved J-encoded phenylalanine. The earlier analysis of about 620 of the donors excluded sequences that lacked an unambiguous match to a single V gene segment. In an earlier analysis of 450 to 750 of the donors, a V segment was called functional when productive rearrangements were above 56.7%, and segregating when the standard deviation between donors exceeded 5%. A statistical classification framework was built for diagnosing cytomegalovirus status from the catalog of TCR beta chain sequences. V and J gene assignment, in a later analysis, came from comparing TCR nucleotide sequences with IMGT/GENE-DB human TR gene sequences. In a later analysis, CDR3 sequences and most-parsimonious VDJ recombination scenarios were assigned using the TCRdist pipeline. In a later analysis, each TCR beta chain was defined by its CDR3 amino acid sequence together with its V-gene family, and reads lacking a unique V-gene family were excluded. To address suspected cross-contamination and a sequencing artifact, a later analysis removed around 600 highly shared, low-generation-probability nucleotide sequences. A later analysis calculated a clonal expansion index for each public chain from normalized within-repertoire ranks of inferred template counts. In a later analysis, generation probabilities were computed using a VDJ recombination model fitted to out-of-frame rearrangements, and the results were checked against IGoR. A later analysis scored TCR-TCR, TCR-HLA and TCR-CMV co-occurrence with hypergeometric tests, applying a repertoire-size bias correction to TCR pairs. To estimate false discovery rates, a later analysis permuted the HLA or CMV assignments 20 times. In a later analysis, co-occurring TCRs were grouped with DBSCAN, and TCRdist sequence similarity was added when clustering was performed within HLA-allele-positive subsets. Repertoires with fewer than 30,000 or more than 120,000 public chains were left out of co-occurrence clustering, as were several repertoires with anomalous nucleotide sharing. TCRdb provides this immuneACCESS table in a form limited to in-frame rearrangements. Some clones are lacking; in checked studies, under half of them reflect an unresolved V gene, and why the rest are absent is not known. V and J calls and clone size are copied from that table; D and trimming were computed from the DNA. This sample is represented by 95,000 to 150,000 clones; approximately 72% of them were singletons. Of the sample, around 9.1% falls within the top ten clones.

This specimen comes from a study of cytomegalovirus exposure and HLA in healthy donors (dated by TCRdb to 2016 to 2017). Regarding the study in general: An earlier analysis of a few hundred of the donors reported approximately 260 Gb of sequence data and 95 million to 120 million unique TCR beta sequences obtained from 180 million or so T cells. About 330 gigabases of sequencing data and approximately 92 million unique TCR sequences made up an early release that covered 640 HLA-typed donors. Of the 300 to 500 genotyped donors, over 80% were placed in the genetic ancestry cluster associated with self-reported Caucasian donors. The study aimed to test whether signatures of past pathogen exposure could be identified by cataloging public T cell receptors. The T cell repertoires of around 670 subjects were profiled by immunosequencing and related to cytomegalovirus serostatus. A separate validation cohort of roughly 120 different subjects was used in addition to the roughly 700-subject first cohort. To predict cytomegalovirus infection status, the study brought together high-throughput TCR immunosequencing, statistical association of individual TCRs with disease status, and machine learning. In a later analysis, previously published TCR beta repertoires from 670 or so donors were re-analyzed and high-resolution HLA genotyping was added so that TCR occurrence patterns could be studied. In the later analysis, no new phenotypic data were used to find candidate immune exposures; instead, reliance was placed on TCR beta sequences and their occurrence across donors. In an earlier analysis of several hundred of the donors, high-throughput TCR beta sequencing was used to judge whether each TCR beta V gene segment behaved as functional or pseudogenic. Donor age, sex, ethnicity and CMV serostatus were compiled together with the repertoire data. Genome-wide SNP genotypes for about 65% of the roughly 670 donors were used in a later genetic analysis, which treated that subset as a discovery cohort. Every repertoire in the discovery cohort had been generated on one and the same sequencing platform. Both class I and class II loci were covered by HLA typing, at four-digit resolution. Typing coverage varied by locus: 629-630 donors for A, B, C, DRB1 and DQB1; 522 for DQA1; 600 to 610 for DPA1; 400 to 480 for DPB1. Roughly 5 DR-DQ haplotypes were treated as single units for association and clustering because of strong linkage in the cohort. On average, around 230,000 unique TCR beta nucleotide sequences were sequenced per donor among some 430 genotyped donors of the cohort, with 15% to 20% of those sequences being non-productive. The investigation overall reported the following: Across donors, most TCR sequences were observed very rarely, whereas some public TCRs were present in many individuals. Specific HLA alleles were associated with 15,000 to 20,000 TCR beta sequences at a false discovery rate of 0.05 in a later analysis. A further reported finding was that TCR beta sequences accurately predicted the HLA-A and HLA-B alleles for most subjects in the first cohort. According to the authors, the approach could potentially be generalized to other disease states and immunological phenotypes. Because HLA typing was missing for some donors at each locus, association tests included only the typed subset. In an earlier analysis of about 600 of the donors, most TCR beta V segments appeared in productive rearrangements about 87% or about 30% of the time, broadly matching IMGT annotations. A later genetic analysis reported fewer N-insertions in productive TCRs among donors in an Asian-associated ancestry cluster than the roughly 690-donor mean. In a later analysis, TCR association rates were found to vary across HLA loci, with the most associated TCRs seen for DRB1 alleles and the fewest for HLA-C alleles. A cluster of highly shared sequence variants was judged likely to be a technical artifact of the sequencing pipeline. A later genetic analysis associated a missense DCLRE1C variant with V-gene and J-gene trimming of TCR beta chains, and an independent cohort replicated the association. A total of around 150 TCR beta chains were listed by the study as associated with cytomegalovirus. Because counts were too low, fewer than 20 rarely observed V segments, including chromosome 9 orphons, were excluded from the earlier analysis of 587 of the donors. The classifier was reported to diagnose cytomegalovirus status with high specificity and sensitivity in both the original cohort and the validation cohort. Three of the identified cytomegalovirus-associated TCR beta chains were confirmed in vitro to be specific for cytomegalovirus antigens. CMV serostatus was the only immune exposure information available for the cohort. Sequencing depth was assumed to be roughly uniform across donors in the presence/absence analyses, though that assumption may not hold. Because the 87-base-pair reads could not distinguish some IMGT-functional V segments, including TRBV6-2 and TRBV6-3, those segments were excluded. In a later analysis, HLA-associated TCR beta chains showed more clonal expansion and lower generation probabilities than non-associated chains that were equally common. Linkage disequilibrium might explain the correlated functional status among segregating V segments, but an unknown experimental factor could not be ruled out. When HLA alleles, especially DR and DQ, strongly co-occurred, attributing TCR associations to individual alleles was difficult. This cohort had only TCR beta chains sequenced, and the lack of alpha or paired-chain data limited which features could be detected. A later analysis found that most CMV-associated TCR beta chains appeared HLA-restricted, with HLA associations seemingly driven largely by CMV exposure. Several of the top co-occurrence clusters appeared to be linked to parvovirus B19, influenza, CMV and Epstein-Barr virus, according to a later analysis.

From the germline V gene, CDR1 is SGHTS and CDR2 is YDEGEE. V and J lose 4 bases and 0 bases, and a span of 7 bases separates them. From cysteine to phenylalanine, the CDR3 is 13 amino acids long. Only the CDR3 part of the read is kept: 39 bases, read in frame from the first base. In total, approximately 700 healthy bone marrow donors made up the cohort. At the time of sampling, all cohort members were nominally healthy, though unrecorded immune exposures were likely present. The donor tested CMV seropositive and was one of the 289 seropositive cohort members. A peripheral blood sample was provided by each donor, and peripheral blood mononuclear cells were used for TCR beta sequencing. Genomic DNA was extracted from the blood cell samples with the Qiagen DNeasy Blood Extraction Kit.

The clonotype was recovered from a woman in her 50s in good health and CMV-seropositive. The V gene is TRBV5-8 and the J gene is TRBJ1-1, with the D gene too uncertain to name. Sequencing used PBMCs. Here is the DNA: TGTGCCAGCAGCCCGGGAGTGAACACTGAAGCTTTCTTT. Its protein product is CASSPGVNTEAFF.